This is a list of T cell receptor beta chains from one sample in a study of T cell responses to AZD1222 COVID-19 vaccine. Clones were read by immunoSEQ multiplex PCR, and TCRdb kept only the in-frame ones, dropping some. The table lists over 120,000 clones, approximately 86% of them singletons. The sequences come from peripheral blood, collected 28 days after the second AZD1222 dose. The receptors were gathered from an adult who received the AZD1222 COVID-19 vaccine. CDR3s include the opening cysteine and the closing phenylalanine or tryptophan. D genes are given only for firm matches. Clone size is given for some rows only: seen once, a few or many times, or a class if the clone is expanded.

d_call: TRBD2
v_call: TRBV11-1
j_call: TRBJ2-1
clone_size: NA
cdr3_aa: CATRTSTYNEQFF
cdr3_nt: TGTGCCACCCGGACTAGTACCTACAATGAGCAGTTCTTC

d_call: NA
v_call: TRBV7-6
j_call: TRBJ1-3
clone_size: NA
cdr3_aa: CASSLAAGSGENTIYF
cdr3_nt: TGTGCCAGCAGCTTAGCGGCGGGGTCTGGGGAAAACACCATATATTTT

d_call: TRBD1
v_call: TRBV5-1
j_call: TRBJ1-4
clone_size: NA
cdr3_aa: CASSDPGQGDEKLFF
cdr3_nt: TGCGCCAGCAGCGATCCGGGACAGGGTGATGAAAAACTGTTTTTT

d_call: NA
v_call: TRBV30
j_call: TRBJ1-1
clone_size: NA
cdr3_aa: CAWSGVLGAVAFF
cdr3_nt: TGTGCCTGGAGTGGTGTACTGGGGGCCGTAGCTTTCTTT

d_call: TRBD1
v_call: TRBV28
j_call: TRBJ2-3
clone_size: NA
cdr3_aa: CASRGQGSDTQYF
cdr3_nt: TGTGCCAGCAGAGGACAGGGGTCAGATACGCAGTATTTT

d_call: NA
v_call: TRBV11-3
j_call: TRBJ1-1
clone_size: NA
cdr3_aa: CASSLDQNTEAFF
cdr3_nt: TGTGCCAGCAGCTTAGATCAGAACACTGAAGCTTTCTTT

d_call: TRBD2
v_call: TRBV7-9
j_call: TRBJ2-7
clone_size: NA
cdr3_aa: CASSLLAGGYSYEQYF
cdr3_nt: TGTGCCAGCAGCTTGCTAGCGGGAGGGTACTCCTACGAGCAGTACTTC

d_call: NA
v_call: TRBV7-9
j_call: TRBJ1-6
clone_size: once
cdr3_aa: CASSLADRGNSPLHF
cdr3_nt: TGTGCCAGCAGCTTAGCCGACAGAGGGAATTCACCCCTCCACTTT

d_call: TRBD1
v_call: TRBV9
j_call: TRBJ1-1
clone_size: once
cdr3_aa: CASRGQGAGEAFF
cdr3_nt: TGTGCCAGCAGGGGACAGGGGGCCGGGGAAGCTTTCTTT

d_call: NA
v_call: TRBV12-5
j_call: TRBJ2-1
clone_size: NA
cdr3_aa: CASGFSGGKGEQFF
cdr3_nt: TGTGCTAGTGGTTTTTCTGGCGGGAAGGGTGAGCAGTTCTTC

d_call: NA
v_call: TRBV11-2
j_call: TRBJ2-7
clone_size: NA
cdr3_aa: CASSGYEQYF
cdr3_nt: TGTGCCAGCAGTGGCTACGAGCAGTACTTC

d_call: NA
v_call: TRBV6-1
j_call: TRBJ2-1
clone_size: NA
cdr3_aa: CASSEPSSSLDWFF
cdr3_nt: TGTGCCAGCAGTGAGCCTTCTAGCTCCCTTGACTGGTTCTTC

d_call: NA
v_call: TRBV4-1
j_call: TRBJ2-7
clone_size: NA
cdr3_aa: CASSQGGAPGYEQYF
cdr3_nt: TGCGCCAGCAGCCAAGGAGGAGCCCCTGGGTACGAGCAGTACTTC

d_call: NA
v_call: TRBV27
j_call: TRBJ1-1
clone_size: NA
cdr3_aa: CASSLFGQGQAFF
cdr3_nt: TGTGCCAGCAGTTTATTCGGTCAGGGACAAGCTTTCTTT

d_call: NA
v_call: TRBV7-8
j_call: TRBJ1-5
clone_size: NA
cdr3_aa: CASSPDNQPQHF
cdr3_nt: TGTGCCAGCAGCCCGGATAATCAGCCCCAGCATTTT

d_call: NA
v_call: TRBV25-1
j_call: TRBJ1-2
clone_size: NA
cdr3_aa: CASSEYKGGLGGYTF
cdr3_nt: TGTGCCAGCAGTGAATACAAGGGCGGGCTGGGCGGCTACACCTTC

d_call: NA
v_call: TRBV24-1
j_call: TRBJ2-3
clone_size: NA
cdr3_aa: CATSDSQGATDTQYF
cdr3_nt: TGTGCCACCAGTGATTCTCAGGGAGCCACAGATACGCAGTATTTT

d_call: TRBD2
v_call: TRBV9
j_call: TRBJ2-7
clone_size: once
cdr3_aa: CASSPRRVAGTYEQYF
cdr3_nt: TGTGCCAGCAGCCCCCGTCGGGTAGCGGGGACCTACGAGCAGTACTTC

d_call: NA
v_call: TRBV19
j_call: TRBJ1-1
clone_size: NA
cdr3_aa: CASSMTRGSAFF
cdr3_nt: TGTGCCAGTAGTATGACAAGGGGATCGGCTTTCTTT

d_call: TRBD2
v_call: TRBV25-1
j_call: TRBJ2-1
clone_size: NA
cdr3_aa: CASSATSGNSYNEQFF
cdr3_nt: TGTGCCAGCAGTGCTACTAGCGGAAATTCTTACAATGAGCAGTTCTTC

d_call: NA
v_call: TRBV6-5
j_call: TRBJ2-7
clone_size: NA
cdr3_aa: CASNPYRDLGEQYF
cdr3_nt: TGTGCCAGCAACCCATACCGTGACTTGGGGGAGCAGTACTTC

d_call: NA
v_call: TRBV19
j_call: TRBJ1-2
clone_size: NA
cdr3_aa: CASSIMGFNYGYTF
cdr3_nt: TGTGCCAGTAGTATAATGGGGTTCAACTATGGCTACACCTTC

d_call: NA
v_call: TRBV10-1
j_call: TRBJ2-3
clone_size: NA
cdr3_aa: CASSLDTAGDTQYF
cdr3_nt: TGCGCCAGCAGTTTGGACACAGCCGGAGATACGCAGTATTTT

d_call: NA
v_call: TRBV30
j_call: TRBJ2-3
clone_size: NA
cdr3_aa: CAWSYTDTQYF
cdr3_nt: TGTGCCTGGAGCTACACAGATACGCAGTATTTT

d_call: NA
v_call: TRBV28
j_call: TRBJ1-5
clone_size: few
cdr3_aa: CASSTPREGNQPQHF
cdr3_nt: TGTGCCAGCAGTACCCCCAGGGAAGGTAATCAGCCCCAGCATTTT

d_call: TRBD2
v_call: TRBV4-2
j_call: TRBJ2-1
clone_size: NA
cdr3_aa: CASTQRGGVNEQFF
cdr3_nt: TGTGCCAGCACTCAGCGGGGGGGCGTTAATGAGCAGTTCTTC

d_call: NA
v_call: TRBV7-2
j_call: TRBJ1-2
clone_size: NA
cdr3_aa: CASSNEQGYGYTF
cdr3_nt: TGTGCCAGCAGCAACGAGCAGGGGTATGGCTACACCTTC

d_call: NA
v_call: TRBV5-4
j_call: TRBJ1-4
clone_size: NA
cdr3_aa: CASSLRQGDEKLFF
cdr3_nt: TGTGCCAGCAGCTTGAGGCAGGGTGACGAAAAACTGTTTTTT

d_call: TRBD2
v_call: TRBV30
j_call: TRBJ2-1
clone_size: NA
cdr3_aa: CAWSNTSGGAPHTYNEQFF
cdr3_nt: TGTGCCTGGAGCAATACTAGCGGGGGGGCCCCTCATACATACAATGAGCAGTTCTTC

d_call: NA
v_call: TRBV12-3/TRBV12-4
j_call: TRBJ1-3
clone_size: NA
cdr3_aa: CAITIRSGDTIYF
cdr3_nt: TGTGCCATTACAATCAGATCAGGGGACACCATATATTTT

d_call: TRBD1
v_call: TRBV19
j_call: TRBJ2-2
clone_size: NA
cdr3_aa: CATRTGWDTGELFF
cdr3_nt: TGTGCCACTAGGACAGGGTGGGACACCGGGGAGCTGTTTTTT

d_call: NA
v_call: TRBV18
j_call: TRBJ1-4
clone_size: NA
cdr3_aa: CASSSTGVVEKLFF
cdr3_nt: TGTGCCAGCTCATCGACCGGGGTGGTTGAAAAACTGTTTTTT

d_call: NA
v_call: TRBV6-6
j_call: TRBJ1-1
clone_size: NA
cdr3_aa: CASSYSTFTEAFF
cdr3_nt: TGTGCCAGCAGTTACTCCACGTTCACTGAAGCTTTCTTT